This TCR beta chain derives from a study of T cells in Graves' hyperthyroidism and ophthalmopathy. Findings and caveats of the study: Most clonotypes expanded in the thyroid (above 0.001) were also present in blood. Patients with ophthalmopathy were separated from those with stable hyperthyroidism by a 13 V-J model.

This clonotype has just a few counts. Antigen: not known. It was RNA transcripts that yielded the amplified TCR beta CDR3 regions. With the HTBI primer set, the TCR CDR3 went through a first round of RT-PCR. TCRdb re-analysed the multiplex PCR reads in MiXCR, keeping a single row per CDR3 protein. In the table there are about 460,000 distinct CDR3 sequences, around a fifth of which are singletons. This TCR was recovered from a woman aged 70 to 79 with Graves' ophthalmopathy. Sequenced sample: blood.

For the CDR3, the DNA is TGTGCCTGGAGGGAGTTAGCGGGAGGGCTCACCGGGGAGCTGTTTTTT. Its protein product is CAWRELAGGLTGELFF. V and J are TRBV30 and TRBJ2-2; 11 bases line up with TRBD2. J lost 4 bases, V lost 3 bases, and 7 bases had no gene match. Germline values: CDR1 GTSNPN, CDR2 SVGIG (reference sequence). This CDR3 contains 16 residues.